The 9 T cell receptor beta chains reported below all come from one sample, sequenced in a study of blood T cell repertoires in COVID-19. Assay: immunoSEQ multiplex PCR; the TCRdb copy retains only in-frame clones and omits some. This sample has about 89,000 clones; 75% to 85% occur once, and the top ten carry approximately 21%. Source material: peripheral blood. Receptor source: a woman of 80 years or more with acute or convalescent COVID-19.

V usage is TRBV5-3 and J usage is TRBJ2-5; 7 nucleotides match TRBD1. TRBV5-3 is an ORF for which the function is uncertain. V shed 3 bases, J shed 4 bases, and the junction held 12 bases outside the gene matches. The CDR3 covers 16 residues. In nucleotides, the CDR3 is TGTGCCAGAAGCTCCCCGAGACAGGGAGTAGGAGAGACCCAGTACTTC. It codes for CARSSPRQGVGETQYF.

The J gene is TRBJ1-5, the V gene TRBV1. TRBV1 is a documented pseudogene. The CDR3 runs to 14 residues. The CDR3 nucleotides are TGCACCAGCAGCTCCTCGGACGGGATCAAACCCCAGCATTTT. This codes for CTSSSSDGIKPQHF.

The CDR3 sequence is CASGQGWNTGELFF. The CDR3 nucleotides are TGTGCCAGCGGACAGGGTTGGAACACCGGGGAGCTGTTTTTT. V usage is TRBV6-5 and J usage is TRBJ2-2, with 8 bases fitting TRBD1. Germline trimming cut 8 bases from V and 1 base from J; bases unmatched to any gene: 3. In germline, CDR1 is MNHEY, CDR2 SVGAGI. There are 14 residues in the CDR3.

This clone was seen just once. This chain links TRBV6-1 with TRBJ1-6; tentative D call: TRBD1 (6 bases). Per germline, CDR1 MNHNS and CDR2 SASEGT. The V end lost 6 bases, the J end lost 10 bases, and 13 bases lay between the germline ends. The CDR3 has 13 residues. This chain's CDR3 is CASRDRTESPLHF. The CDR3 region has the DNA TGTGCCAGCAGGGACCGGACAGAATCACCCCTCCACTTT.

V gene TRBV6-5 combines with J gene TRBJ2-1; 8 bases map to TRBD2. The V gene's germline CDR1 is MNHEY and CDR2 SVGAGI. The CDR3 is 15 residues long. J was trimmed by 4 bases and V by 6 bases; bases with no gene match: 8. The CDR3 spells CASRVDLAGYNEQFF. The CDR3 coding sequence is TGTGCCAGCAGGGTGGACCTAGCGGGTTACAATGAGCAGTTCTTC.

The V and J genes are TRBV7-2 and TRBJ1-1; D is possibly TRBD1 (6 bases). V was cut by 5 bases and J by 4 bases, with 14 bases left in between. The CDR3 is 14 residues long. Germline V CDR1 and CDR2: SGHTA, FQGNSA. The CDR3 DNA sequence: TGTGCCAGCAGCCCAAACCTCAGGGGCACTGAAGCTTTCTTT. Encoded protein: CASSPNLRGTEAFF.

CDR3 DNA sequence: TGTGCCAGCAGCTTAATGCAGGGGGGAAACAATGAGCAGTTCTTC. The encoded protein is CASSLMQGGNNEQFF. The V gene is TRBV7-9, the J gene TRBJ2-1, with TRBD1 as a possible D gene (7 bases). With 2 bases removed from V and 5 bases from J, the gap between germline ends came to 13 bases. Germline assignment: CDR1 SEHNR and CDR2 FQNEAQ (reference sequence). The CDR3 has 15 residues. Together with reference TRBV7-9 and TRBJ2-1, the CDR3 gives the full variable domain: DTGVSQNPRHKITKRGQNVTFRCDPISEHNRLYWYRQTLGQGPEFLTYFQNEAQLEKSRLLSDRFSAERPKGSFSTLEIQRTEQGDSAMYLCASSLMQGGNNEQFFGPGTRLTVL.

V usage is TRBV9 and J usage is TRBJ1-1; D is unclear. CDR3 length: 15 amino acids. The germline V gene encodes CDR1 SGDLS and CDR2 YYNGEE. V lost 0 bases, J lost 1 base, and 10 bases lay in between. The CDR3 protein is CASSVVRGPNTEAFF. Written as DNA, the CDR3 is TGTGCCAGCAGCGTAGTGCGAGGCCCGAACACTGAAGCTTTCTTT.

There are a few counts of this clone. This chain connects TRBV10-1 to TRBJ2-7, with TRBD2 as a possible D gene (6 bases). The CDR3 is 15 residues long. Germline CDR1 WNHNN, CDR2 SYGVQD (reference sequence). With 7 bases removed from V and 3 bases from J, the gap between germline ends came to 19 bases. CDR3 sequence (DNA): TGCGCCAGCACCGAGAGGAGGGAGGTATACTACGAGCAGTACTTC. Its translation: CASTERREVYYEQYF.